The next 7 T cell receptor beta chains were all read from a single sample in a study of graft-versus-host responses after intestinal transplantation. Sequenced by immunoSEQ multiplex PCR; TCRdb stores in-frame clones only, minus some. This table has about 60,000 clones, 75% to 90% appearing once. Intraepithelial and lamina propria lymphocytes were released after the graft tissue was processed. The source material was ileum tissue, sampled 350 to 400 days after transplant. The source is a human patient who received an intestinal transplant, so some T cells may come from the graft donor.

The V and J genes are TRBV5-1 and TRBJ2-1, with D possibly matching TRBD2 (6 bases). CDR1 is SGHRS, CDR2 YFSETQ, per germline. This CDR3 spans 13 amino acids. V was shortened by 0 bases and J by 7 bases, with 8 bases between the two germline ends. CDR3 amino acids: CASSLALANEQFF. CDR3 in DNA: TGCGCCAGCAGCTTGGCCCTAGCGAATGAGCAGTTCTTC.

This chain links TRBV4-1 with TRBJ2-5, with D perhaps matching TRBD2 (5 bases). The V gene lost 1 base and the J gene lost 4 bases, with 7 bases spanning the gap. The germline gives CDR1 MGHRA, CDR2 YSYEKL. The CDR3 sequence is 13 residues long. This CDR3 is CASSQAAGETQYF. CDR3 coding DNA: TGCGCCAGCAGCCAAGCTGCGGGAGAGACCCAGTACTTC.

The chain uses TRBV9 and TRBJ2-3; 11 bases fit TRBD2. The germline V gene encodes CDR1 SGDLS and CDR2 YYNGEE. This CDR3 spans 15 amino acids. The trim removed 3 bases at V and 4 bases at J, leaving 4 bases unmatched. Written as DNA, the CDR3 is TGTGCCAGCAGCGCCACTAGCGGGAGCCCAGATACGCAGTATTTT. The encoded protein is CASSATSGSPDTQYF.

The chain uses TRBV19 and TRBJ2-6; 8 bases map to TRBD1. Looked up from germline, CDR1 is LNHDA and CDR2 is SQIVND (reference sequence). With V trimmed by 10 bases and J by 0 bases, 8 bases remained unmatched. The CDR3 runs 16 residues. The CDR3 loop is CATTRTGRSGANVLTF. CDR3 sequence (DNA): TGTGCCACCACCCGGACAGGGCGCTCTGGGGCCAACGTCCTGACTTTC. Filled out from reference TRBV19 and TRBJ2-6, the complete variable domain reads DGGITQSPKYLFRKEGQNVTLSCEQNLNHDAMYWYRQDPGQGLRLIYYSQIVNDFQKGDIAEGYSVSREKKESFPLTVTSAQKNPTAFYLCATTRTGRSGANVLTFGAGSRLTVL.

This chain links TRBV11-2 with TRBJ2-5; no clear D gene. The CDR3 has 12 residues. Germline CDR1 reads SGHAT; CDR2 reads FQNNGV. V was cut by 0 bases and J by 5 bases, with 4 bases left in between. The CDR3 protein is CASSLDRETQYF. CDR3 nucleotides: TGTGCCAGCAGCTTAGATCGCGAGACCCAGTACTTC.

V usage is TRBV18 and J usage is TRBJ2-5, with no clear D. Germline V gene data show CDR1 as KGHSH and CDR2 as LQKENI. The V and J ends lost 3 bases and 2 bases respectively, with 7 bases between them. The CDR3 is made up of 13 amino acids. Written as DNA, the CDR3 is TGTGCCAGCTCACCCTTTAGTCAAGAGACCCAGTACTTC. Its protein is CASSPFSQETQYF.

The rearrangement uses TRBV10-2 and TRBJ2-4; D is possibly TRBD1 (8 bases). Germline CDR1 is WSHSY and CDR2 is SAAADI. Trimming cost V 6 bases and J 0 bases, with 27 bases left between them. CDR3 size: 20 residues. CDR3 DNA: TGCGCCAGCAGATCCGTCCCAGGGGGCGGGGGAATTATAGCCAAAAACATTCAGTACTTC. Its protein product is CASRSVPGGGGIIAKNIQYF.